The entry below describes one T cell receptor (beta chain). Its antigen target is currently unknown. It has no much larger one-base neighbor in the sample; base qualities were not kept. Samples from volunteer blood donors who had recovered from COVID-19 were contributed by a second Seattle source. The collaborating institutions used their own protocols to collect whole blood in K2EDTA tubes. For TCRbeta analysis, collaborator samples were shipped as frozen whole blood, as isolated PBMCs, or as DNA extracted from either sample type. Looking up the germline V gene yields CDR1 SGHVS and CDR2 FNYEAQ. Relative to germline, V is 3 bases shorter and J is 5 bases shorter, with 13 bases between their ends. The CDR3 runs 14 residues from the cysteine to the phenylalanine. The CDR3 DNA has 42 bases and is translated from base 1. The sample originates from a study of blood T cell repertoires in COVID-19 (dated by TCRdb to between 2020 and 2021). Broadly, across the study: Collaborator samples came from the United States, Italy and Spain and covered acute and convalescent phases of COVID-19. Nearly every sample came with metadata listing a de-identified subject ID, COVID-19 status, age in years and sex. A freely available public database, intended as a resource for researchers studying the immune response to SARS-CoV-2, is where the repertoires were released. Subjects who had been exposed to COVID-19, were actively infected with it, or had recovered from it provided the deeply sampled blood TCRbeta repertoires that made up the dataset. The samples were drawn from the first 160 participants of the ongoing ImmuneRACE study and from 1,254 subjects provided by 6 global collaborators. The material from the prospective study consisted of cDNA or gDNA derived from T cells, B-cell-depleted T cells, or PBMCs. HLA class I and class II types, where available, came from metadata supplied by the sample provider rather than from assay-based typing.

TCRbeta CDR3 regions were amplified from genomic DNA using the immunoSEQ Assay, a bias-controlled multiplex PCR. Turning to the authors' computational methods: The number of nucleated cells in each sample was estimated by amplification of reference gene primers within the assay. To quantify the absolute abundance of each unique TCRbeta CDR3 rearrangement, sequence reads were collapsed and filtered. For each sample, productive Simpson clonality was calculated as the square root of Simpson's diversity index over productive rearrangements. TCRdb took this table from immuneACCESS and kept in-frame rearrangements with V and J called. Such tables lack part of the clones; where checked against another copy, unresolved V genes explain under half of the gap, and the rest is unexplained. The D gene and trimming were derived from the DNA, and the V and J assignments and clone size from that table. The sample profile shows more than 250,000 clones; 89% of them were found once. The ten largest clones take up under 8% of the sample.

The paper's findings and limits, for the study overall: The quantity of clinical and demographic metadata differed by source and by participant and was supplied without curation.

This chain joins TRBV7-6 to TRBJ1-1; TRBD1 is a weak D gene call, 5 bases matching. Sample: peripheral blood. This TCR came from a man aged 18 to 35 who had recovered from COVID-19. The bases are TGTGCCAGCAGCTTGTCGTTTGGGGGGACTGAAGCTTTCTTT. Its coded protein is CASSLSFGGTEAFF. When the CDR3 is completed using the reference TRBV7-6 and TRBJ1-1 genes on either side, the full variable domain is GAGVSQSPRYKVTKRGQDVALRCDPISGHVSLYWYRQALGQGPEFLTYFNYEAQQDKSGLPNDRFSAERPEGSISTLTIQRTEQRDSAMYRCASSLSFGGTEAFFGQGTRLTVV.